The 25 T cell receptor beta chains presented below share a single source sample, sequenced in a study of T cells in narcolepsy. Data came from immunoSEQ multiplex PCR; TCRdb stores just in-frame clones and leaves some out. The data contain tens of thousands of clones, roughly 85% of them singletons. Sequencing was carried out using CD45RA- memory CD4+ T cells from PBMCs. These TCRs come from a human donor with narcolepsy.

This rearrangement joins TRBV27 to TRBJ2-7, with TRBD1 identical over 8 bases. V shed 1 base, J shed 4 bases, and the junction held 6 bases outside the gene matches. CDR1 and CDR2 (germline): MNHEY, SMNVEV (reference sequence). The CDR3 covers 15 residues. The CDR3 DNA is TGTGCCAGCAGTTTATATGGGACAGGTGCGTACGAGCAGTACTTC. Encoded protein: CASSLYGTGAYEQYF.

The V call is TRBV15, the J call TRBJ1-1; 7 positions agree with TRBD1. Germline trimming cut 3 bases from V and 0 bases from J; bases unmatched to any gene: 10. The CDR3 contains 17 residues. Germline CDR1 and CDR2: LNHNV and YYDKDF (reference sequence). The CDR3, as DNA: TGTGCCACCAGCAGGGTCCGCAGCAGGGGGTTGAACACTGAAGCTTTCTTT. Translation gives CATSRVRSRGLNTEAFF.

V is TRBV5-6 and J is TRBJ1-4; TRBD1 agrees at 10 bases. The germline gives CDR1 SGHDT, CDR2 YYEEEE. The CDR3 runs to 15 residues. V shed 4 bases, J shed 8 bases, and the junction held 8 bases outside the gene matches. The CDR3 region has the DNA TGTGCCAGCAGCCGCGGACAGGGGGGGAAAGAAAAACTGTTTTTT. This translates into CASSRGQGGKEKLFF.

J is TRBJ2-2 and V is TRBV7-8; perhaps TRBD2 as D (5 bases). This CDR3 comprises 14 residues. CDR1 and CDR2 (germline): SGHVS, FQNEAQ. V was shortened by 2 bases and J by 5 bases, with 9 bases between the two germline ends. The CDR3 DNA reads as TGTGCCAGCAGCTTAAAAGGGAGAACCGGGGAGCTGTTTTTT. Its protein product is CASSLKGRTGELFF.

The chain has TRBV2 and TRBJ2-2, with TRBD2 as a possible D gene (5 bases). This CDR3 comprises 15 residues. V lost 2 bases and J 4 bases, leaving 11 bases between the germline ends. The germline gives CDR1 SNHLY, CDR2 FYNNEI. CDR3 DNA sequence: TGTGCCAGCAGTGAAATACTAGTAACCACCGGGGAGCTGTTTTTT. Encoded protein: CASSEILVTTGELFF.

The chain is built from TRBV5-1 and TRBJ1-3; D remains unclear. From germline, CDR1 is SGHRS and CDR2 YFSETQ. There are 12 residues in the CDR3. The V end lost 1 base, the J end lost 4 bases, and 3 bases lay between the germline ends. CDR3 amino acids: CASSLQGNTIYF. In DNA form, the CDR3 reads TGCGCCAGCAGCTTGCAAGGAAACACCATATATTTT.

The chain uses TRBV10-3 and TRBJ2-7; 9 bases agree with TRBD1. Trimming at V came to 10 bases and at J to 0 bases, leaving 13 bases not matched to a gene. Looked up from germline, CDR1 is ENHRY and CDR2 is SYGVKD. The CDR3 is 16 residues long. The DNA for the CDR3 is TGTGCCAGCAGGGACAGGGAGGGACACAGCTCCTACGAGCAGTACTTC. Protein: CASRDREGHSSYEQYF.

V is TRBV7-8 and J is TRBJ2-5; 8 bases line up with TRBD2. The J segment lost 2 bases and the V segment lost 5 bases, leaving 7 bases of the junction unmatched. In germline, CDR1 is SGHVS, CDR2 FQNEAQ. The CDR3 has 15 residues. The chain's CDR3 is CASSARTSRQETQYF. CDR3 nucleotide sequence: TGTGCCAGCAGCGCGCGGACTAGCAGGCAAGAGACCCAGTACTTC.

The gene calls are TRBV28 and TRBJ2-3; 8 bases are a match to TRBD2. With V trimmed by 6 bases and J by 4 bases, 9 bases remained unmatched. The CDR3 consists of 15 residues. Germline values: CDR1 MDHEN, CDR2 SYDVKM. The DNA of the CDR3 is TGTGCCAGCAGCTTTAGCGGGGAGGGGTCAGATACGCAGTATTTT. This gives the protein CASSFSGEGSDTQYF.

The genes are TRBV5-4 and TRBJ1-2; D is undetermined. The CDR3 loop spans 16 amino acids. The germline V gene has CDR1 SGHNT and CDR2 YYREEE (reference sequence). V lost 1 base and J lost 13, with 26 bases in between. Here the CDR3 DNA reads TGTGCCAGCAGCTTGCTCGGTGGAGGGCTCTTTCAGGCTGGCACCTTC. Translation: CASSLLGGGLFQAGTF.

The rearrangement links TRBV18 to TRBJ2-2; the match to TRBD2 covers 14 bases. V shed 3 bases and J 6 bases; nucleotides not matched to a gene: 0. This CDR3 is built from 15 residues. Germline lookup yields CDR1 KGHSH and CDR2 LQKENI. CDR3 amino acids: CASSPGLAGAGELFF. CDR3 nucleotide sequence: TGTGCCAGCTCACCGGGACTAGCGGGAGCCGGGGAGCTGTTTTTT.

DNA for the CDR3: TGCGCCAGCGGCACAGGGGGTTCAACTAATGAAAAACTGTTTTTT. Protein product: CASGTGGSTNEKLFF. The chain employs TRBV23-1 and TRBJ1-4; 8 bases map to TRBD1. TRBV23-1 is sorted into the ORF group, with uncertain function. V lost 8 bases and J lost 0; bases outside the gene matches: 5. This CDR3 comprises 15 residues.

The CDR3 loop is CASSISMGQGASRKQPQHF. CDR3 DNA: TGTGCCAGTAGTATCTCAATGGGACAGGGGGCAAGCCGTAAGCAGCCCCAGCATTTT. The chain carries TRBV19 and TRBJ1-5, with 12 bases lining up with TRBD1. In germline, CDR1 is LNHDA, CDR2 SQIVND (reference sequence). J lost 7 bases, V lost 3 bases, and 16 bases had no gene match. This CDR3 contains 19 residues.

The count of this clone is one. This chain links TRBV7-8 with TRBJ2-1; 10 bases align to TRBD2. The CDR3 is made up of 15 amino acids. Looked up from germline, CDR1 is SGHVS and CDR2 is FQNEAQ. Unmatched junction bases numbered 7, after V lost 1 base and J lost 10 bases. The CDR3: CASSLVVSGRLEQFF. CDR3 DNA sequence: TGTGCCAGCAGCTTAGTGGTTAGCGGGAGGTTGGAGCAGTTCTTC.

This sequence joins TRBV2 and TRBJ1-1; 8 bases are a match to TRBD1. The CDR3 contains 14 residues. Germline V CDR1 and CDR2: SNHLY, FYNNEI. V was clipped by 10 bases and J by 1 base; unmatched bases: 8. This CDR3 reads CAILDRAGNTEAFF. In nucleotides, the CDR3 is TGTGCCATCCTGGACAGGGCGGGGAACACTGAAGCTTTCTTT. Full variable domain (outside the CDR3, taken from reference TRBV2 and TRBJ1-1): EPEVTQTPSHQVTQMGQEVILRCVPISNHLYFYWYRQILGQKVEFLVSFYNNEISEKSEIFDDQFSVERPDGSNFTLKIRSTKLEDSAMYFCAILDRAGNTEAFFGQGTRLTVV.

The chain uses TRBV2 and TRBJ2-5; D may be TRBD2 (6 bases). This CDR3 region has 16 residues. The germline V and J ends were trimmed by 3 bases and 0 bases, with 14 bases remaining between them. CDR1 and CDR2 from the germline V gene are SNHLY and FYNNEI. This chain's CDR3 is CASSDAGRGYQETQYF. CDR3 nucleotides: TGTGCCAGCAGTGACGCGGGGCGAGGGTACCAAGAGACCCAGTACTTC.

The chain links TRBV28 to TRBJ1-3, with TRBD1 matching over 7 bases. J gave up 4 bases and V 4 bases, and 1 base lay outside the gene matches. Germline CDR1 and CDR2: MDHEN and SYDVKM. The CDR3 is made up of 13 amino acids. CDR3: CASSSGQGNTIYF. CDR3 in DNA: TGTGCCAGCAGTTCGGGACAGGGAAACACCATATATTTT.

On this clone: Within the sample, other DNA sequences also encode this same CDR3. The genes are TRBV19 and TRBJ1-1; D is unclear. Trimming cost V 4 bases and J 6 bases, with 15 bases left between them. The length of the CDR3 is 14 residues. Germline CDR1 reads LNHDA; CDR2 reads SQIVND (reference sequence). CDR3 DNA: TGTGCCAGTAGTAACTCGGCGGGCGCCGCTGAAGCTTTCTTT. This gives the protein CASSNSAGAAEAFF.

The chain links TRBV19 to TRBJ1-4, with no clear D. The V end lost 5 bases, the J end lost 3 bases, and 16 bases lay between the germline ends. Germline CDR1 LNHDA, CDR2 SQIVND (reference sequence). The CDR3 runs 16 residues. The CDR3 DNA reads as TGTGCCAGTAGTCTCGGAGGAGGGCGGGCTAATGAAAAACTGTTTTTT. Its protein product is CASSLGGGRANEKLFF. Supplemented by reference TRBV19 and TRBJ1-4, the full variable domain reads DGGITQSPKYLFRKEGQNVTLSCEQNLNHDAMYWYRQDPGQGLRLIYYSQIVNDFQKGDIAEGYSVSREKKESFPLTVTSAQKNPTAFYLCASSLGGGRANEKLFFGSGTQLSVL.

The genes are TRBV29-1 and TRBJ2-5; TRBD2 aligns across 7 bases. TRBJ2-7 explains the end of the DNA better; the J call may be wrong. From germline, CDR1 is SQVTM and CDR2 ANQGSEA. CDR3 length: 14 amino acids. The DNA for the CDR3 is TGCAGCGTTGCCCAAAGAGGACTAGTATACGAGCAGTACTTC. As protein: CSVAQRGLVYEQYF.

The chain is built from TRBV6-5 and TRBJ2-3; possible D gene TRBD2, 5 bases. The germline V and J ends were trimmed by 2 bases and 6 bases, with 12 bases remaining between them. This CDR3 comprises 14 residues. The V gene's germline CDR1 is MNHEY and CDR2 SVGAGI. The CDR3: CASSYPRGGDTQYF. Written as DNA, the CDR3 is TGTGCCAGCAGTTACCCTCGGGGTGGTGATACGCAGTATTTT.

This chain uses TRBV2 with TRBJ2-7, with a possible D match to TRBD2 (5 bases). The CDR3 runs to 12 residues. V was pared by 9 bases and J by 0 bases, with 9 bases between. Germline V gene sequence: CDR1 SNHLY, CDR2 FYNNEI. The CDR3, as DNA: TGTGCCAGTCGACTATCCTCCTACGAGCAGTACTTC. Its translation: CASRLSSYEQYF.

The chain combines TRBV27 with TRBJ2-2; 8 bases map to TRBD1. The CDR3 sequence is 15 residues long. The V segment lost 5 bases and the J segment 4 bases; nucleotides outside the gene matches: 6. Per germline, CDR1 MNHEY and CDR2 SMNVEV (reference sequence). The CDR3 DNA is TGTGCCAGCAGTCCTCCGGGACAGGTCACCGGGGAGCTGTTTTTT. The encoded protein is CASSPPGQVTGELFF.

The rearrangement links TRBV19 to TRBJ1-5, with 7 positions matching TRBD1. The junction had 8 bases not matched to a gene; V was cut back by 6 bases and J by 3 bases. The CDR3 contains 15 residues. CDR1 LNHDA and CDR2 SQIVND come from the germline V gene (reference sequence). The CDR3 region has the DNA TGTGCCAGTAGGGAACGACAGGGAAACAATCAGCCCCAGCATTTT. Residues: CASRERQGNNQPQHF. Variable domain in full (rest from reference TRBV19 and TRBJ1-5): DGGITQSPKYLFRKEGQNVTLSCEQNLNHDAMYWYRQDPGQGLRLIYYSQIVNDFQKGDIAEGYSVSREKKESFPLTVTSAQKNPTAFYLCASRERQGNNQPQHFGDGTRLSIL.

V gene TRBV6-5 combines with J gene TRBJ2-4; the D gene is possibly TRBD2 (6 bases). Trimming left V 3 bases short and J 4 bases short, with 13 bases between. Germline lookup yields CDR1 MNHEY and CDR2 SVGAGI. The CDR3 sequence is 15 residues long. CDR3 coding DNA: TGTGCCAGCAGTTATATAGAGAGCGGGAAAAACATTCAGTACTTC. This translates into CASSYIESGKNIQYF.